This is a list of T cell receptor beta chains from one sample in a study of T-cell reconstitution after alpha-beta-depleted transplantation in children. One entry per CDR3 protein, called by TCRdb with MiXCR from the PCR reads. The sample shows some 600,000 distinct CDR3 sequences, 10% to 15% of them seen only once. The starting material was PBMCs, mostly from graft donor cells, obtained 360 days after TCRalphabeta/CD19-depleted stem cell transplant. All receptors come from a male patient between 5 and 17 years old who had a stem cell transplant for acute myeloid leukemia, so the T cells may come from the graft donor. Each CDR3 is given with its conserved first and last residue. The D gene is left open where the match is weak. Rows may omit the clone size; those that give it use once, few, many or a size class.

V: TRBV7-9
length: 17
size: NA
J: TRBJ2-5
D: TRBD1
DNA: TGTGCCAGCAGCTTACCCAGGGACAGGGGATTTGGAGAGACCCAGTACTTC
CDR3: CASSLPRDRGFGETQYF

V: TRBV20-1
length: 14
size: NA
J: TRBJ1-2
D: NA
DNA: TGCAGTGCTAGCCGGCCGTGGGGGGCCCTTAGGTACACCTTC
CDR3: CSASRPWGALRYTF

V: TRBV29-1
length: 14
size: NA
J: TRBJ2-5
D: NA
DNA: TGCAGCGTTGCCGTGGCAGGCGGCCAAGAGACCCAGTACTTC
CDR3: CSVAVAGGQETQYF

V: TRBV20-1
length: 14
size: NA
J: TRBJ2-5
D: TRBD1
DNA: TGCTTTGCGGGCCAAGGACAGGGGTTAGAGACCCAGTACTTC
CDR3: CFAGQGQGLETQYF

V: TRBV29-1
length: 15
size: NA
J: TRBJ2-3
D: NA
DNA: TGCAGCGTTGCTCAACTAGTGGGAAGGACAGATACGCAGTATTTT
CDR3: CSVAQLVGRTDTQYF

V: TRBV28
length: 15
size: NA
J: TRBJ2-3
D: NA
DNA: TGTGCCAGCACCACCCGGGGATCGAGCACAGATACGCAGTATTTT
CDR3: CASTTRGSSTDTQYF

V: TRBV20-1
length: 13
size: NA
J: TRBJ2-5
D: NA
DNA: TGCAGTTCCGTCGGGACTGAGCAAGAGACCCAGTACTTC
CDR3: CSSVGTEQETQYF

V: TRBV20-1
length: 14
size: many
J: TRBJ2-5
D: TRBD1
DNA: TGCAGTGCTAGATGGGGGACAGGCCTCGGGACCCAGTACTTC
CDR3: CSARWGTGLGTQYF

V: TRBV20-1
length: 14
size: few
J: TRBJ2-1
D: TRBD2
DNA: TGCAGTGCTAGCAGACTAGCGGGATCGGGTGAGCAGTTCTTC
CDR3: CSASRLAGSGEQFF

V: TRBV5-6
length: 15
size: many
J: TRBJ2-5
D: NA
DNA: TGTGCCAGCAGCCTAAGACGACTAGGTGGAGAGACCCAGTACTTC
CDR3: CASSLRRLGGETQYF

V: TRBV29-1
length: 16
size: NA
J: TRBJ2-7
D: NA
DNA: TGCAGCGTTGAAGATTCAACGGGGGGCCGGAGCTACGAGCAGTACTTC
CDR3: CSVEDSTGGRSYEQYF

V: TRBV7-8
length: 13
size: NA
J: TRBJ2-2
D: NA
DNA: TGTGCCAGCAGCTTCGGTTACACCGGGGAGCTGTTTTTT
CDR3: CASSFGYTGELFF

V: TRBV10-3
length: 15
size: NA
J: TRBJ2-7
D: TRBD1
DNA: TGTGCCATCAGTGTAGGGGACAGGGGGTCCTACGAGCAGTACTTC
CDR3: CAISVGDRGSYEQYF

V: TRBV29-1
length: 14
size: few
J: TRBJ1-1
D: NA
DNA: TGCAGCGTTAACCCCCTCCGCCGGAACACTGAAGCTTTCTTT
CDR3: CSVNPLRRNTEAFF

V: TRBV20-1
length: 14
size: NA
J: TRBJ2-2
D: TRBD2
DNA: TGCAGTGCGGAGCTAGCGGGAGGCGGCGGGGAGCTGTTTTTT
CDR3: CSAELAGGGGELFF

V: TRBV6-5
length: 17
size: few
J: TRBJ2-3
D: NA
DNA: TGTGCCAGCAGTTACTCTAGTCATTTCTTAGGGACAGATACGCAGTATTTT
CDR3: CASSYSSHFLGTDTQYF

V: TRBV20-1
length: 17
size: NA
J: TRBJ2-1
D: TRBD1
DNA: TGCAGTGCTAGAGATCAGGGGGCGGGAAGCTCCTACAATGAGCAGTTCTTC
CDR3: CSARDQGAGSSYNEQFF

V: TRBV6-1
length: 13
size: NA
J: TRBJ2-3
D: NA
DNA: TGTGCCAGCAGTGATACCCTTGCAGATACGCAGTATTTT
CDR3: CASSDTLADTQYF

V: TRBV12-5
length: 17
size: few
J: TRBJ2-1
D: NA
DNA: TGTGCTAGTGGTTTGCCGACTAGTCGGGGGATTCACAATGAGCAGTTCTTC
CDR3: CASGLPTSRGIHNEQFF

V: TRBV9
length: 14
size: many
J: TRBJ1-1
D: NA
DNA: TGTGCCAGCAGCGTTACAGCCATGAACACTGAAGCTTTCTTT
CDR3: CASSVTAMNTEAFF